This paragraph reports one T cell receptor beta chain. This entry belongs to a study of blood T cell repertoires in COVID-19. Overall study context: Nucleic acid was either cDNA or gDNA, and it came from T cells, B-cell-depleted T cells, or PBMCs.

Authors' data handling: The assay estimated nucleated cells by amplifying reference gene primers. Assay: immunoSEQ multiplex PCR; the TCRdb copy retains only in-frame clones and omits some. Clone size and the V and J calls come from that table; the DNA yielded D and trimming. The table lists under 250,000 clones, roughly 80% of them singletons, with approximately 2.5% in the top ten. This CDR3 is 12 amino acids long. V was shortened by 4 bases and J by 4 bases, with 7 bases between the two germline ends. Germline values: CDR1 SEHNR, CDR2 FQNEAQ (reference sequence). The clonotype was recovered from a woman in her sixties with acute or convalescent COVID-19. The chain joins TRBV7-9 to TRBJ2-5; no clear D. Sequenced input: peripheral blood. CDR3 coding DNA: TGTGCCAGCAGCTCAAGACTAGAGACCCAGTACTTC. Translation gives CASSSRLETQYF.